The rows below give T cell receptor beta chains drawn from one sample of a study of cytomegalovirus exposure and HLA in healthy donors. Only in-frame clones appear in the TCRdb table, and some are missing; sequencing was by immunoSEQ multiplex PCR. Among 150,000 to 250,000 clones listed, about four fifths were seen once. The material sequenced was PBMCs. Receptor source: a boy aged 2 to 9 in good health and CMV-seronegative. CDR3s include the opening cysteine and the closing phenylalanine or tryptophan. D genes are given only for firm matches. Clone size is stated in some rows and not others, as once, few, many or a class when expanded.

clone_size: .; v_call: TRBV6-6; d_call: TRBD1; j_call: TRBJ2-5; cdr3_nt: TGTGCCAGCTGGGGACAGCGAGGCCAAGAGACCCAGTACTTC; cdr3_aa: CASWGQRGQETQYF
clone_size: .; v_call: TRBV6-1; d_call: .; j_call: TRBJ1-2; cdr3_nt: TGTGCCAGCAGTAACCCTACACAGGGAGTGGATGGCTACACCTTC; cdr3_aa: CASSNPTQGVDGYTF
clone_size: .; v_call: TRBV7-9; d_call: TRBD1; j_call: TRBJ2-5; cdr3_nt: TGTGCCAGCAGCTTAGGTGCGGCAGGGGGCCAAGAGACCCAGTACTTC; cdr3_aa: CASSLGAAGGQETQYF
clone_size: .; v_call: TRBV6-1; d_call: .; j_call: TRBJ1-2; cdr3_nt: TGTGCCAGCAGTATCTCAATCTCCGGGAACTATGGCTACACCTTC; cdr3_aa: CASSISISGNYGYTF
clone_size: .; v_call: TRBV25-1; d_call: .; j_call: TRBJ2-7; cdr3_nt: TGTGCCAGCAGTGAGTCGGGAGCCTCCTACGAGCAGTACTTC; cdr3_aa: CASSESGASYEQYF
clone_size: .; v_call: TRBV7-8; d_call: .; j_call: TRBJ2-3; cdr3_nt: TGTGCCAGCAGCAACCATTCCCCGGGATTCACAGATACGCAGTATTTT; cdr3_aa: CASSNHSPGFTDTQYF
clone_size: few; v_call: TRBV5-1; d_call: TRBD1; j_call: TRBJ2-2; cdr3_nt: TGCGCCAGCAGCTTGGGACAGGGTGGCACCGGGGAGCTGTTTTTT; cdr3_aa: CASSLGQGGTGELFF
clone_size: .; v_call: TRBV28; d_call: .; j_call: TRBJ2-7; cdr3_nt: TGTGCCAGCAGTTCGGGGGAACGCTACGAGCAGTACTTC; cdr3_aa: CASSSGERYEQYF
clone_size: .; v_call: TRBV6-6; d_call: TRBD1; j_call: TRBJ1-1; cdr3_nt: TGTGCCAGCAGTTCTACAGGGGAGGTTCCTGAAGCTTTCTTT; cdr3_aa: CASSSTGEVPEAFF
clone_size: .; v_call: TRBV11-2; d_call: .; j_call: TRBJ1-1; cdr3_nt: TGTGCCAGCAGCTCGGTCCGGGGGAACACTGAAGCTTTCTTT; cdr3_aa: CASSSVRGNTEAFF
clone_size: few; v_call: TRBV5-1; d_call: .; j_call: TRBJ2-7; cdr3_nt: TGCGCCAGCAGCTTTCGGTTGAGCTCCTACGAGCAGTACTTC; cdr3_aa: CASSFRLSSYEQYF
clone_size: once; v_call: TRBV11-2; d_call: .; j_call: TRBJ1-2; cdr3_nt: TGTGCCAGCAGCTTACGGACAGACTATGGCTACACCTTC; cdr3_aa: CASSLRTDYGYTF
clone_size: .; v_call: TRBV4-2; d_call: TRBD2; j_call: TRBJ2-3; cdr3_nt: TGTGCCAGCAGCCAAGCGGTTGGGACTAGCGGAGATACGCAGTATTTT; cdr3_aa: CASSQAVGTSGDTQYF
clone_size: .; v_call: TRBV25-1; d_call: TRBD2; j_call: TRBJ2-7; cdr3_nt: TGTGCCAGCAGTGAATCTAGCGGGGGCCACGAGCAGTACTTC; cdr3_aa: CASSESSGGHEQYF
clone_size: .; v_call: TRBV19; d_call: TRBD1; j_call: TRBJ2-7; cdr3_nt: TGTGCCAGTAGGGACAGGAGTGCCTACGAGCAGTACTTC; cdr3_aa: CASRDRSAYEQYF
clone_size: few; v_call: TRBV2; d_call: TRBD1; j_call: TRBJ1-5; cdr3_nt: TGTGCCAGCAGCTCGGACAGGGGAAATCAGCCCCAGCATTTT; cdr3_aa: CASSSDRGNQPQHF
clone_size: .; v_call: TRBV6-6; d_call: .; j_call: TRBJ2-3; cdr3_nt: TGTGCCACCGCGAAATCCCCAGATACGCAGTATTTT; cdr3_aa: CATAKSPDTQYF
clone_size: .; v_call: TRBV5-1; d_call: TRBD2; j_call: TRBJ2-1; cdr3_nt: TGCGCCAGCAGCCCGGGAGGGACGGGAAATGAGCAGTTCTTC; cdr3_aa: CASSPGGTGNEQFF
clone_size: .; v_call: TRBV7-2; d_call: .; j_call: TRBJ2-1; cdr3_nt: TGTGCCAGCAGCTTAGTGGTTTCTGGGGGGAATGAGCAGTTCTTC; cdr3_aa: CASSLVVSGGNEQFF
clone_size: .; v_call: TRBV6-1; d_call: TRBD1; j_call: TRBJ2-7; cdr3_nt: TGTGCCAGCAGTGAAGCCGGGACAGGGAACGAGCAGTACTTC; cdr3_aa: CASSEAGTGNEQYF
clone_size: .; v_call: TRBV4-1; d_call: .; j_call: TRBJ2-7; cdr3_nt: TGCGCCAGCAGCCAAGTAACTCGGCGGTCTAGCTACGAGCAGTACTTC; cdr3_aa: CASSQVTRRSSYEQYF
clone_size: .; v_call: TRBV12-5; d_call: .; j_call: TRBJ2-2; cdr3_nt: TGTGCTAGTGGTTTGGGCAGGGGCTCCGGGGAGCTGTTTTTT; cdr3_aa: CASGLGRGSGELFF
clone_size: .; v_call: TRBV9; d_call: TRBD2; j_call: TRBJ2-7; cdr3_nt: TGTGCCAGCTCGGCCGGGACTAGCGGATACGAGCAGTACTTC; cdr3_aa: CASSAGTSGYEQYF
clone_size: .; v_call: TRBV6-5; d_call: .; j_call: TRBJ1-2; cdr3_nt: TGTGCCAGCAAGCTTGTACGGGGGGGCGGCTACACCTTC; cdr3_aa: CASKLVRGGGYTF
clone_size: once; v_call: TRBV9; d_call: TRBD1; j_call: TRBJ1-2; cdr3_nt: TGTGCCAGCAGCGCAGGGACAGGGTCCCTATTTTATGGCTACACCTTC; cdr3_aa: CASSAGTGSLFYGYTF
clone_size: once; v_call: TRBV6-1; d_call: TRBD1; j_call: TRBJ2-7; cdr3_nt: TGTGCCAGCAGTGAATATTTTCCTACTACCGACAGGGTAACCGCCTACGAGCAGTACTTC; cdr3_aa: CASSEYFPTTDRVTAYEQYF
clone_size: .; v_call: TRBV5-1; d_call: TRBD2; j_call: TRBJ2-3; cdr3_nt: TGCGCCAGCAGCTTGGGACTAGCGCACACAGATACGCAGTATTTT; cdr3_aa: CASSLGLAHTDTQYF
clone_size: .; v_call: TRBV7-8; d_call: .; j_call: TRBJ2-7; cdr3_nt: TGTGCCAGCAGCTTGTTGCGGGGGTCGGGGGCTTTGTCCTACGAGCAGTACTTC; cdr3_aa: CASSLLRGSGALSYEQYF
clone_size: once; v_call: TRBV27; d_call: .; j_call: TRBJ2-7; cdr3_nt: TGTGCCAGCAGTGGTAGCCGGGAGCCCAGCTCCTACGAGCAGTACTTC; cdr3_aa: CASSGSREPSSYEQYF